The next 9 T cell receptor beta chains were all read from a single sample in a study of shared clonotypes between healthy human individuals. Only in-frame clones appear in the TCRdb table, and some are missing; sequencing was by immunoSEQ multiplex PCR. Among about 2.1 million clones listed, just over 90% were seen once. The naive CD8 subset, CD45RO-negative cells positively selected for CCR7, excluded terminally differentiated effector memory CD45RA+ cells. The sequenced sample consisted of naive CD8+ T cells from PBMCs. Receptors were obtained from a man between 18 and 35 years old in good health. Some clones in this sample may be carry-over from other donors' samples.

V gene TRBV9 combines with J gene TRBJ2-1; D might be TRBD1 (6 bases). There are 12 residues in the CDR3. With 3 bases removed from V and 15 bases from J, the gap between germline ends came to 16 bases. Germline assignment: CDR1 SGDLS and CDR2 YYNGEE. CDR3 in DNA: TGTGCCAGCAGCGAAGGGGGTGGCATAGCGTTCTTC. Encoded protein: CASSEGGGIAFF. Drawing the rest from reference TRBV9 and TRBJ2-1, the complete variable domain is DSGVTQTPKHLITATGQRVTLRCSPRSGDLSVYWYQQSLDQGLQFLIQYYNGEERAKGNILERFSAQQFPDLHSELNLSSLELGDSALYFCASSEGGGIAFFGPGTRLTVL.

V gene TRBV5-5 combines with J gene TRBJ2-2; D not certain. Germline CDR1 reads SGHKS; CDR2 reads YYEKEE (reference sequence). The V gene lost 0 bases and the J gene lost 3 bases, with 9 bases spanning the gap. The CDR3 runs to 15 residues. The DNA of the CDR3 is TGTGCCAGCAGCTTGGGGGTAACCTACACCGGGGAGCTGTTTTTT. This sequence encodes CASSLGVTYTGELFF.

The chain joins TRBV7-9 to TRBJ2-2; D not resolved. In germline, CDR1 is SEHNR, CDR2 FQNEAQ (reference sequence). The CDR3 consists of 10 residues. V shed 8 bases and J shed 7 bases, with 5 bases lying between them. The CDR3 sequence: CASWVGELFF. The CDR3 DNA follows: TGTGCCAGCTGGGTCGGGGAGCTGTTTTTT.

The rearrangement joins TRBV11-2 to TRBJ2-5; perhaps TRBD2 as D (6 bases). The J call may be incorrect, as the DNA end agrees better with TRBJ2-7. Germline CDR1 is SGHAT and CDR2 is FQNNGV. The length of the CDR3 is 13 residues. In nucleotides, the CDR3 is TGTGCCAGCAGCTTAGCGGGAGACTACGAGCAGTACTTC. Protein sequence: CASSLAGDYEQYF.

The chain recombines TRBV2 with TRBJ1-1; the D is unclear. There are 16 residues in the CDR3. Trimming took off 3 bases at V and 0 bases at J, with 14 bases between the two ends. Germline V lookup: CDR1 SNHLY, CDR2 FYNNEI. The CDR3 nucleotides are TGTGCCAGCAGTGATCTAATCCGGGGATTGAACACTGAAGCTTTCTTT. It codes for CASSDLIRGLNTEAFF. The entire variable domain, with the rest obtained from reference TRBV2 and TRBJ1-1, is as follows: EPEVTQTPSHQVTQMGQEVILRCVPISNHLYFYWYRQILGQKVEFLVSFYNNEISEKSEIFDDQFSVERPDGSNFTLKIRSTKLEDSAMYFCASSDLIRGLNTEAFFGQGTRLTVV.

On this clone: Other DNA sequences in the sample encode the same CDR3. The gene calls are TRBV9 and TRBJ2-3; D is ambiguous. Deletions cut 1 base from V and 4 bases from J, with 7 bases between. Germline assignment: CDR1 SGDLS and CDR2 YYNGEE. This CDR3 contains 13 residues. CDR3 sequence reads: CASSVTSPDTQYF. CDR3 DNA: TGTGCCAGCAGCGTAACTTCCCCAGATACGCAGTATTTT.

J is TRBJ2-1 and V is TRBV11-2, with 7 bases matching TRBD2. The germline gives CDR1 SGHAT, CDR2 FQNNGV. The CDR3 covers 14 residues. Trimming took 1 base from V and 6 from J; bases not matched to a gene: 3. The chain's CDR3 is CASSLGWGGNEQFF. The CDR3 bases are TGTGCCAGCAGCTTAGGATGGGGGGGCAATGAGCAGTTCTTC.

Remarks on this clone: Additional DNA sequences in this sample encode the identical CDR3. The rearrangement links TRBV7-9 to TRBJ2-3, with 16 bases lining up with TRBD2. The CDR3 has 16 amino acids. The V gene end was trimmed by 5 bases and the J gene end by 6 bases; junction bases not matched to a gene: 5. Germline lookup yields CDR1 SEHNR and CDR2 FQNEAQ (reference sequence). The CDR3 is CASSPGLAGGGDTQYF. The CDR3 DNA is TGTGCCAGCAGCCCGGGACTAGCGGGAGGGGGGGATACGCAGTATTTT. Filled out from reference TRBV7-9 and TRBJ2-3, the complete variable domain reads DTGVSQNPRHKITKRGQNVTFRCDPISEHNRLYWYRQTLGQGPEFLTYFQNEAQLEKSRLLSDRFSAERPKGSFSTLEIQRTEQGDSAMYLCASSPGLAGGGDTQYFGPGTRLTVL.

The J gene is TRBJ2-1, the V gene TRBV19; 12 bases agree with TRBD2. Losses at the gene ends were 5 bases for V and 10 bases for J; bases not matched to a gene: 6. CDR1 is LNHDA, CDR2 SQIVND, per germline (reference sequence). The CDR3 covers 14 residues. For the CDR3, the DNA is TGTGCCAGTAGTTCTAGGACTAGCGGGAACGAGCAGTTCTTC. Translation gives CASSSRTSGNEQFF.